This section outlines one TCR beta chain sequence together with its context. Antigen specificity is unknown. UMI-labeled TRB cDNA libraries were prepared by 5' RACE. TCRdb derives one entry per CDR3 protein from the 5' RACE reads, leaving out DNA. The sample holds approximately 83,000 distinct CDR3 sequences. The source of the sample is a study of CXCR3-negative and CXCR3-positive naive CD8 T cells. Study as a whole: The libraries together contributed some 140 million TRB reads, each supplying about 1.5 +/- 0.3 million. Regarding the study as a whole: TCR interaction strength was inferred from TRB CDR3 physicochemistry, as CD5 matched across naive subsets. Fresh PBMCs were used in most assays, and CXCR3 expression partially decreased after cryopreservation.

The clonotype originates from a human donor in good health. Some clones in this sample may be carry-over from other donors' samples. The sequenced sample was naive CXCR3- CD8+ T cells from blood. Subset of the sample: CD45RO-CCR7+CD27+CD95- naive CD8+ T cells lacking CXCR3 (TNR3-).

This chain's CDR3 is CATVGGPGISPLHF. The rearrangement joins TRBV28 to TRBJ1-6. The germline V gene encodes CDR1 MDHEN and CDR2 SYDVKM. CDR3 length: 14 amino acids.